The TCR beta chain described here comes from a study of cytomegalovirus exposure and HLA in healthy donors. Germline trimming cut 3 bases from V and 2 bases from J; bases unmatched to any gene: 10. The length of the CDR3 is 17 residues. CDR1 is SGHDT, CDR2 YYEEEE, per germline. Notes on this clone: No antigen is known for it.

Study results and limitations: Later analysis identified a missense DCLRE1C variant that was linked to TCR beta V- and J-gene trimming. In vitro checks showed that a few CMV-associated chains really do target CMV antigens. Data from an earlier analysis indicated that most TCR beta V segments were productive either about 87% or about 30% of the time. Cytomegalovirus association was assigned to about 180 TCR beta chains.

60 Vbeta and 13 Jbeta primers were used in PCR. Sequenced by immunoSEQ multiplex PCR; TCRdb stores in-frame clones only, minus some. The data show some 130,000 clones, around 85% seen once. The receptor comes from a woman in her forties or fifties in good health and CMV-seropositive. Sequenced: PBMCs. The chain combines TRBV5-6 with TRBJ2-2; 7 bases match TRBD1. The CDR3 nucleotides read TGTGCCAGCAGCTCGACAGGGCTTGCCCCTAACACCGGGGAGCTGTTTTTT. Translated: CASSSTGLAPNTGELFF.